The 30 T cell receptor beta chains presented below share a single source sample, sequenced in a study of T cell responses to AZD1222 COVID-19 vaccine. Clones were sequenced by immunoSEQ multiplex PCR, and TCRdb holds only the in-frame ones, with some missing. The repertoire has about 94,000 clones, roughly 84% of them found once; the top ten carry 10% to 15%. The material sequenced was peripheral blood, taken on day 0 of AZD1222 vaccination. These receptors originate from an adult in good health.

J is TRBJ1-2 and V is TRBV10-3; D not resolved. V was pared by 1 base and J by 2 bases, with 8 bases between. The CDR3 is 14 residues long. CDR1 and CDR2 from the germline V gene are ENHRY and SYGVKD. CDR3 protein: CAISELAGNYGYTF. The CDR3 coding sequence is TGTGCCATCAGTGAGTTGGCAGGCAACTATGGCTACACCTTC.

Here the CDR3 reads CSAAEGQGADTQYF. The CDR3 nucleotides are TGCAGCGCCGCGGAGGGGCAGGGCGCAGATACGCAGTATTTT. V usage is TRBV29-1 and J usage is TRBJ2-3, with D possibly being TRBD2 (6 bases). From germline, CDR1 is SQVTM and CDR2 ANQGSEA. The V and J ends lost 7 bases and 4 bases respectively, with 18 bases between them. This CDR3 comprises 14 residues.

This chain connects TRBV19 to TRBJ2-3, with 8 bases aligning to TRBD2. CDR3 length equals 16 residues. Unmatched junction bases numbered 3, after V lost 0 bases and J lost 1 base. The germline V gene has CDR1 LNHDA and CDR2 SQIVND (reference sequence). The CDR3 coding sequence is TGTGCCAGTAGTATAGATCGGGGGGGGCGCACAGATACGCAGTATTTT. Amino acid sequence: CASSIDRGGRTDTQYF.

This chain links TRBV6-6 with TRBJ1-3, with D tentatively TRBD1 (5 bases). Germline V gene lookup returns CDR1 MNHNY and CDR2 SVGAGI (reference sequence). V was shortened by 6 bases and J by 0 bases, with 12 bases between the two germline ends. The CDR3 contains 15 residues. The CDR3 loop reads CASSTRQHSGNTIYF. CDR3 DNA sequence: TGTGCCAGCAGCACAAGACAGCACTCTGGAAACACCATATATTTT.

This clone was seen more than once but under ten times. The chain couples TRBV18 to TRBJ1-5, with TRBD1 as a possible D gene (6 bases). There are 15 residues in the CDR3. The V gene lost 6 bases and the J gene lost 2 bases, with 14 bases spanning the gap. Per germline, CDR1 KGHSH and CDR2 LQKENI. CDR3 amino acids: CASSEAGVGNQPQHF. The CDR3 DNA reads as TGTGCCAGCTCCGAAGCAGGGGTGGGCAATCAGCCCCAGCATTTT.

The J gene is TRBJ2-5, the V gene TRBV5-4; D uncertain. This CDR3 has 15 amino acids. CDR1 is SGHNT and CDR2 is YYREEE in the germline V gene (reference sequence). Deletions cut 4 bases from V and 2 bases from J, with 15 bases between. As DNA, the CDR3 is TGTGCCAGCAGCCAGTTCGCCCAGGCACAAGAGACCCAGTACTTC. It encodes CASSQFAQAQETQYF.

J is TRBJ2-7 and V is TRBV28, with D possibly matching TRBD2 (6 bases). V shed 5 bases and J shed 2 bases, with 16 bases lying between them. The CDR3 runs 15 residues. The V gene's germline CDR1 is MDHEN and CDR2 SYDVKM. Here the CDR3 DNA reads TGTGCCAGCAGTCCCCCGGGCGGGGCCCCCTACGAGCAGTACTTC. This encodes CASSPPGGAPYEQYF. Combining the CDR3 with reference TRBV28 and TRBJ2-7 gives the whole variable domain DVKVTQSSRYLVKRTGEKVFLECVQDMDHENMFWYRQDPGLGLRLIYFSYDVKMKEKGDIPEGYSVSREKKERFSLILESASTNQTSMYLCASSPPGGAPYEQYFGPGTRLTVT.

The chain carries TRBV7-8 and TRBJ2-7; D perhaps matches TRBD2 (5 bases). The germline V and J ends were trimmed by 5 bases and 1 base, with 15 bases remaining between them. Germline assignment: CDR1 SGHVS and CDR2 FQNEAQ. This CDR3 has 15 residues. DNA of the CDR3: TGTGCCAGCAGCGACCCCGGGAACCCTTCCTACGAGCAGTACTTC. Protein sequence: CASSDPGNPSYEQYF.

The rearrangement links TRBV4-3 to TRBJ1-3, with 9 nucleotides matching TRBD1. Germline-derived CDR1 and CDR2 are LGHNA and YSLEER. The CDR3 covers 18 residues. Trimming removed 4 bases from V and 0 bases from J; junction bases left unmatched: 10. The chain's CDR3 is CASSRTLGQGSSGNTIYF. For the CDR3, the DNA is TGCGCCAGCAGCCGAACCCTGGGACAGGGAAGCTCTGGAAACACCATATATTTT.

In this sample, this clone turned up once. Here the CDR3 DNA reads TGTGCCAGCAGTCAGACAGGGGTCGATGAAAAACTGTTTTTT. As protein: CASSQTGVDEKLFF. J is TRBJ1-4 and V is TRBV28, with TRBD1 identical over 8 bases. V lost 5 bases and J lost 6; bases outside the gene matches: 5. The CDR3 sequence is 14 residues long. CDR1 MDHEN and CDR2 SYDVKM come from the germline V gene.

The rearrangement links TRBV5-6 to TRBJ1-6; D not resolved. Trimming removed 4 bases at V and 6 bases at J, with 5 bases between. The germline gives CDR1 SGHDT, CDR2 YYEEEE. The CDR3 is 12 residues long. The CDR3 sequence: CASSDRNSPLHF. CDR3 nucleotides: TGTGCCAGCAGCGACCGTAATTCACCCCTCCACTTT. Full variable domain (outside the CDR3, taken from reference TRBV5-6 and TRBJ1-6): DAGVTQSPTHLIKTRGQQVTLRCSPKSGHDTVSWYQQALGQGPQFIFQYYEEEERQRGNFPDRFSGHQFPNYSSELNVNALLLGDSALYLCASSDRNSPLHFGNGTRLTVT.

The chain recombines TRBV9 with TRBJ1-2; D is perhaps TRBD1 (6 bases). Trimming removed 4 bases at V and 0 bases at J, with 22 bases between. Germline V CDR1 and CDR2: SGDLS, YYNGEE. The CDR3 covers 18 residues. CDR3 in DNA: TGTGCCAGCAGCCCGTCGACAGGATCCTTAAATGCTAACTATGGCTACACCTTC. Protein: CASSPSTGSLNANYGYTF.

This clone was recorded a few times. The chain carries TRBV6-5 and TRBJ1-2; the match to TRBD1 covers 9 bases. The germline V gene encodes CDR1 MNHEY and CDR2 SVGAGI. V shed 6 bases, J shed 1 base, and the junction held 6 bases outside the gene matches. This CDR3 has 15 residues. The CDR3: CASSFTGGDNYGYTF. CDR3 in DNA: TGTGCCAGCAGCTTTACAGGGGGCGATAACTATGGCTACACCTTC.

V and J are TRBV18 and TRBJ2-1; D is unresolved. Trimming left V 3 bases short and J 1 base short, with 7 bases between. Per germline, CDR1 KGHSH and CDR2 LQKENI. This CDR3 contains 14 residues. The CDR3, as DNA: TGTGCCAGCTCACCCTCGTCTTCCTACAATGAGCAGTTCTTC. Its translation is CASSPSSSYNEQFF.

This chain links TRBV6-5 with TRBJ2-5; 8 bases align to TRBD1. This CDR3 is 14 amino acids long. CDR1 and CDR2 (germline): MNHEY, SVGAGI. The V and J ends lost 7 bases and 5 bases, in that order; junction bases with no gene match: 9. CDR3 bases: TGTGCCAGCACTTTAGACAGGGGCGAGGAGACCCAGTACTTC. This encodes CASTLDRGEETQYF.

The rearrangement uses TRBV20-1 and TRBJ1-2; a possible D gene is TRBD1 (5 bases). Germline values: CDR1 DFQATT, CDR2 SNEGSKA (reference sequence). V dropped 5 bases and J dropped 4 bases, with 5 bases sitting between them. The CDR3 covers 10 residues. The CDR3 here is CSAQGYGYTF. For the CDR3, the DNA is TGCAGTGCTCAGGGCTATGGCTACACCTTC.

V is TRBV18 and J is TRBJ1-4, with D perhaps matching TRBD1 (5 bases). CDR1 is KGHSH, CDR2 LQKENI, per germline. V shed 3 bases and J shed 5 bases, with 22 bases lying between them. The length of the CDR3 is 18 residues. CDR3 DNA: TGTGCCAGCTCACCTCCCAAATTACGACAGTCGCTAAATGAAAAACTGTTTTTT. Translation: CASSPPKLRQSLNEKLFF.

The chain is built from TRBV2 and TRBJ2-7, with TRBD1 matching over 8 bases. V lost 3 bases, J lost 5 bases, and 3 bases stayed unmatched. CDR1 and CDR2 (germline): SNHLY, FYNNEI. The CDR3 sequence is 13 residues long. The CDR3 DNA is TGTGCCAGCAGTGACCAGACAGGGGACGAGCAGTACTTC. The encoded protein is CASSDQTGDEQYF.

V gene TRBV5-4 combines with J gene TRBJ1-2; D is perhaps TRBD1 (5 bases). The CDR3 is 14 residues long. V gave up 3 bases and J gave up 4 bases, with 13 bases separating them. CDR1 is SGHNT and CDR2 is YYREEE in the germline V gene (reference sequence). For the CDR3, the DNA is TGTGCCAGCAGCTCGGGGGGTTATGGCTATGGCTACACCTTC. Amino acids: CASSSGGYGYGYTF.

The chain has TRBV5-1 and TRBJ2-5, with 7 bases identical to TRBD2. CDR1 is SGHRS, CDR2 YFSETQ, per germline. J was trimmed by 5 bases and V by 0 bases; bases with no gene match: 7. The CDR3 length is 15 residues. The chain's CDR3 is CASSLAGGLVETQYF. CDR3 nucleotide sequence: TGCGCCAGCAGCTTGGCGGGGGGATTGGTTGAGACCCAGTACTTC.

CDR3 DNA sequence: TGTGCCAGAGGTTCGGGACTAGGGGGCACCGGGGAGCTGTTTTTT. It is translated as CARGSGLGGTGELFF. The J gene is TRBJ2-2, the V gene TRBV2; TRBD2 agrees at 8 bases. The CDR3 consists of 15 residues. CDR1 SNHLY and CDR2 FYNNEI come from the germline V gene. The J segment lost 4 bases and the V segment lost 9 bases, leaving 10 bases of the junction unmatched.

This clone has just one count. DNA of the CDR3: TGTGCCAGTAGCCCTTGGGGGAGCACCGGAAACAATGAGCAGTTCTTC. Its protein is CASSPWGSTGNNEQFF. This chain uses TRBV19 with TRBJ2-1, with D possibly called TRBD1 or TRBD2 (5 bases each). The CDR3 has 16 residues. In germline, CDR1 is LNHDA, CDR2 SQIVND (reference sequence). Trimming pared 6 bases from V and 5 bases from J, leaving 20 bases between.

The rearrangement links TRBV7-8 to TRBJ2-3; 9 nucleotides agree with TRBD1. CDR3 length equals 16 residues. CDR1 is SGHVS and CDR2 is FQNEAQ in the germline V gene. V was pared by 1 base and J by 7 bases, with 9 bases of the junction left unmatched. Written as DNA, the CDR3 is TGTGCCAGCAGCTTAGGGACAGGGGTGAGGGAGAATACGCAGTATTTT. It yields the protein CASSLGTGVRENTQYF.

CDR3 residues: CASSPDRGKYNEQFF. The CDR3 coding sequence is TGCGCCAGCAGCCCGGACAGGGGGAAATACAATGAGCAGTTCTTC. This chain connects TRBV4-1 to TRBJ2-1; 10 nucleotides match TRBD1. The CDR3 has 15 residues. CDR1 is MGHRA and CDR2 is YSYEKL in the germline V gene. After removal of 4 bases from V and 4 bases from J, the junction contained 4 bases not matched to a gene.

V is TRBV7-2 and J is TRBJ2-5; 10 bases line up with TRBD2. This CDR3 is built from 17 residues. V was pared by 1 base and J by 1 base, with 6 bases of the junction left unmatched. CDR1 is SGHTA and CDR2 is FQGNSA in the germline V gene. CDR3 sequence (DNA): TGTGCCAGCAGCTTAGGCCTAGCGGGGGCAACCCAAGAGACCCAGTACTTC. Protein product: CASSLGLAGATQETQYF.

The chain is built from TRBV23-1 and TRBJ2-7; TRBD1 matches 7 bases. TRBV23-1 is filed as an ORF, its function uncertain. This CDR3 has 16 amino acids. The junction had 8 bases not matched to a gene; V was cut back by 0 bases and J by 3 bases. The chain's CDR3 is CASSQSGLGTDYEQYF. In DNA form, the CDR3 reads TGCGCCAGCAGTCAATCCGGTCTGGGGACAGACTACGAGCAGTACTTC.

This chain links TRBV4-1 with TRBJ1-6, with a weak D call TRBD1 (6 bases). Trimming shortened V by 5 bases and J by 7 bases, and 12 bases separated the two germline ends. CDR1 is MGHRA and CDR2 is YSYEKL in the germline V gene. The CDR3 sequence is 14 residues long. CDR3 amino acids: CASSVTTGNSPLHF. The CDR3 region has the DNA TGCGCCAGCAGCGTAACCACAGGGAATTCACCCCTCCACTTT.

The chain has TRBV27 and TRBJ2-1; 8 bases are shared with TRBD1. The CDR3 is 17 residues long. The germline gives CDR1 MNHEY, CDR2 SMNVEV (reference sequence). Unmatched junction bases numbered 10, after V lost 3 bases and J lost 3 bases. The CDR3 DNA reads TGTGCCAGCAGTTTCAATAGACAGGGGCTGAGCTACAATGAGCAGTTCTTC. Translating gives CASSFNRQGLSYNEQFF.

This CDR3 is CASSPLQGDTEAFF. The CDR3 DNA reads as TGTGCCAGCAGCCCCCTACAGGGGGACACTGAAGCTTTCTTT. The chain carries TRBV11-2 and TRBJ1-1; the match to TRBD1 covers 8 bases. The CDR3 loop spans 14 amino acids. CDR1 and CDR2 (germline): SGHAT, FQNNGV. V lost 5 bases, J lost 3 bases, and 5 bases stayed unmatched.

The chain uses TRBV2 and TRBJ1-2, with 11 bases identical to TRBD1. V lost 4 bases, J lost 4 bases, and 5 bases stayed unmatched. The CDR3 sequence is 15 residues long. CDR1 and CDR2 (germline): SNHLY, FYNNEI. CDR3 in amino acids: CASSAGQGGIYGYTF. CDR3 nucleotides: TGTGCCAGCAGTGCGGGACAGGGGGGGATCTATGGCTACACCTTC.